This T cell receptor (beta chain) was sequenced for a study of blood T cell dynamics during melanoma immunotherapy. The method was immunoSEQ multiplex PCR; TCRdb's version includes in-frame clones alone and lacks a portion of them. The sample holds roughly 4,700 clones; 78% are singletons and the top ten take approximately 55%. Indicated time point: week 3, after first cycle of checkpoint inhibitor. Apart from a couple of fast progressors, RECIST 1.1 response was judged 12 weeks post-infusion. Germline V gene data show CDR1 as SNHLY and CDR2 as FYNNEI. V was pared by 7 bases and J by 3 bases, with 10 bases between. The CDR3 has 12 residues.

The sequence came from a human donor with melanoma. The chain employs TRBV2 and TRBJ2-7; the D gene is possibly TRBD2 (5 bases). The sequencing used blood, collected from a patient treated with checkpoint blockade. The CDR3 nucleotides read TGTGCCAGCAACCTAGCCAACTACGAGCAGTACTTC. It is translated as CASNLANYEQYF. The full variable domain, completed using reference TRBV2 and TRBJ2-7, is EPEVTQTPSHQVTQMGQEVILRCVPISNHLYFYWYRQILGQKVEFLVSFYNNEISEKSEIFDDQFSVERPDGSNFTLKIRSTKLEDSAMYFCASNLANYEQYFGPGTRLTVT.